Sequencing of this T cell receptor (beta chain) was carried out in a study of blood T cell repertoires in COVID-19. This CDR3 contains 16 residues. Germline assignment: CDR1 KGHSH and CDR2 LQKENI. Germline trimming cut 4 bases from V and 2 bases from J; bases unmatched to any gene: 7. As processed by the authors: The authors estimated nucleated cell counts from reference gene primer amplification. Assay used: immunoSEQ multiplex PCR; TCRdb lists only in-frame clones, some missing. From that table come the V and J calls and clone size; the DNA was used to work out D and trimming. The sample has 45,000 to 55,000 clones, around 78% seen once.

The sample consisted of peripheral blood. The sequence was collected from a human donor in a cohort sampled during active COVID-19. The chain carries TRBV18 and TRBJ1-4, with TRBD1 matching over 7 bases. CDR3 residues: CASSQSTGATNEKLFF. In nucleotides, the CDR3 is TGTGCCAGCTCACAGTCAACAGGGGCTACTAATGAAAAACTGTTTTTT. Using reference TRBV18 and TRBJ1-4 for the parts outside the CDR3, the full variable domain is NAGVMQNPRHLVRRRGQEARLRCSPMKGHSHVYWYRQLPEEGLKFMVYLQKENIIDESGMPKERFSAEFPKEGPSILRIQQVVRGDSAAYFCASSQSTGATNEKLFFGSGTQLSVL.